What follows describes a single TCR beta chain. It may be a read error: a sequence one base away is much more abundant. Germline V gene sequence: CDR1 SEHNR, CDR2 FQNEAQ (reference sequence). V was cut by 5 bases and J by 4 bases, with 18 bases left in between. The CDR3 extends over 16 amino acids. This record comes from a study of T-cell reconstitution after alpha-beta-depleted transplantation in children. Unique molecular identifiers tagged the TCRbeta library. TCRdb called the PCR reads again in MiXCR, with one record for every CDR3 protein. The sample has over 150,000 distinct CDR3 sequences; about 15% are singletons.

The chain uses TRBV7-9 and TRBJ1-3; D is unresolved. This sample comprised PBMCs from the stem cell graft donor, obtained from the stem cell graft. This TCR came from a human donor who donated a stem cell graft to a child with acute lymphoblastic leukemia. CDR3 in DNA: TGTGCCAGCAGCAGCCGACAAGCTGTTTTAGGAAACACCATATATTTT. Its protein is CASSSRQAVLGNTIYF.